Below, 21 T cell receptor beta chains from the same sample are listed, as sequenced in a study of blood T cell repertoires in COVID-19. Produced via immunoSEQ multiplex PCR; TCRdb's table is partial and in-frame only. The sample has about 49,000 clones; 80% to 85% are singletons. Sequenced: peripheral blood. The receptors originated from a woman at least 80 years old with COVID-19, enrolled during active disease.

The chain recombines TRBV3-1 (or the pseudogene TRBV3-2) with TRBJ1-4, with TRBD1 matching 8 bases. This CDR3 is 15 amino acids long. Germline V gives CDR1 LGHDT, CDR2 YNNKEL (reference sequence). The CDR3 DNA reads as TGTGCGTCAGGGGGCCAAAGCTTAACAAATGAAAAACTGTTTTTT. It codes for CASGGQSLTNEKLFF.

This clone was found a few times. The chain has TRBV30 and TRBJ2-5, with 8 bases fitting TRBD2. This CDR3 region has 13 residues. Germline lookup yields CDR1 GTSNPN and CDR2 SVGIG (reference sequence). V trimming: 3 bases; J trimming: 3 bases; junction bases outside the gene matches: 3. The CDR3 bases are TGTGCCTGGAGAAAACTAGCGGAAGAGACCCAGTACTTC. Its translation: CAWRKLAEETQYF.

The chain carries TRBV2 and TRBJ2-3; 13 bases match TRBD2. The CDR3 has 16 amino acids. CDR1 SNHLY and CDR2 FYNNEI come from the germline V gene. The V gene end was trimmed by 4 bases and the J gene end by 4 bases; junction bases not matched to a gene: 5. CDR3 nucleotides: TGTGCCAGCAGTGTCCGGACTAGCGGGAGCGCAGATACGCAGTATTTT. Translated, it gives CASSVRTSGSADTQYF.

The V gene is TRBV13, the J gene TRBJ2-5, with a weak D call TRBD2 (6 bases). Trimming pared 5 bases from V and 4 bases from J, leaving 14 bases between. CDR1 is PRHDT and CDR2 is FYEKMQ in the germline V gene (reference sequence). There are 14 residues in the CDR3. DNA for the CDR3: TGTGCCAGCAGCCCGGGGCGGGACGTAGAGACCCAGTACTTC. Protein: CASSPGRDVETQYF.

The rearrangement links TRBV5-4 to TRBJ1-1; D is uncertain. The CDR3 runs to 16 residues. Germline V gives CDR1 SGHNT, CDR2 YYREEE (reference sequence). Trimming removed 4 bases from V and 0 bases from J, with 16 bases in between. CDR3 amino acids: CASSVMGSHMNTEAFF. CDR3 in DNA: TGTGCCAGCAGCGTGATGGGCAGCCACATGAACACTGAAGCTTTCTTT.

This chain joins TRBV9 and TRBJ2-1, with 10 bases that match TRBD2. The CDR3 contains 14 residues. V lost 0 bases to trimming and J lost 9 bases; unmatched junction nucleotides: 3. Germline assignment: CDR1 SGDLS and CDR2 YYNGEE. In nucleotides, the CDR3 is TGTGCCAGCAGCGTAGCGTCTAGCGGGAGTGAGCAGTTCTTC. This encodes CASSVASSGSEQFF.

V and J are TRBV2 and TRBJ1-5; D remains ambiguous. Trimming took 0 bases from V and 1 from J, leaving 4 bases between them. This CDR3 is 14 amino acids long. Germline CDR1 reads SNHLY; CDR2 reads FYNNEI. CDR3 residues: CASSEASSNQPQHF. CDR3 DNA sequence: TGTGCCAGCAGTGAAGCTTCAAGCAATCAGCCCCAGCATTTT.

The chain uses TRBV7-2 and TRBJ2-3; TRBD1 is a possible D gene (6 bases). The CDR3 is 15 residues long. Trimming stripped 8 bases from V and 0 bases from J, with 15 bases between. CDR1 is SGHTA, CDR2 FQGNSA, per germline. CDR3 loop: CASAAERGSTDTQYF. CDR3 DNA: TGTGCCAGCGCGGCGGAGAGGGGGAGCACAGATACGCAGTATTTT.

The chain joins TRBV27 to TRBJ1-1, with 10 nucleotides matching TRBD1. Germline V lookup: CDR1 MNHEY, CDR2 SMNVEV (reference sequence). This CDR3 spans 15 amino acids. With 5 bases clipped from V and 1 base from J, the junction kept 4 bases outside the gene matches. The CDR3 DNA is TGTGCCAGCAGTCAAAGACAGGGGGCGAACACTGAAGCTTTCTTT. This sequence encodes CASSQRQGANTEAFF.

The chain uses TRBV25-1 and TRBJ1-2, with 7 bases fitting TRBD1. Germline V gene data show CDR1 as MGHDK and CDR2 as SYGVNS. The CDR3 has 16 amino acids. Unmatched junction bases numbered 14, after V lost 2 bases and J lost 8 bases. CDR3 nucleotides: TGTGCCAGCAGTGAACATGGAGGGGGCGCAATGGGCGGCTACACCTTC. It specifies CASSEHGGGAMGGYTF.

V is TRBV7-8 and J is TRBJ2-7, with TRBD2 matching 9 bases. The CDR3 spans 14 residues. Germline-derived CDR1 and CDR2 are SGHVS and FQNEAQ. J was trimmed by 6 bases and V by 0 bases; bases with no gene match: 3. The CDR3 reads CASSLAGTSSEQYF. DNA for the CDR3: TGTGCCAGCAGCTTAGCTGGGACTAGCAGCGAGCAGTACTTC.

Here the CDR3 DNA reads TGTGCCAGCAGCCAAGTGGGGCAAGAAGAGACCCAGTACTTC. This encodes CASSQVGQEETQYF. The gene calls are TRBV3-1 (or the pseudogene TRBV3-2) and TRBJ2-5; TRBD1 is a possible D gene (5 bases). This CDR3 spans 14 amino acids. V lost 1 base and J 3 bases, leaving 9 bases between the germline ends. Germline CDR1 reads LGHDT; CDR2 reads YNNKEL (reference sequence).

The chain is built from TRBV5-4 and TRBJ2-7, with D possibly being TRBD2 (6 bases). From germline, CDR1 is SGHNT and CDR2 YYREEE (reference sequence). The CDR3 loop spans 15 amino acids. V lost 0 bases and J lost 0, with 10 bases in between. CDR3 amino acids: CASSLGAGSSYEQYF. In nucleotides, the CDR3 is TGTGCCAGCAGCTTGGGGGCGGGAAGCTCCTACGAGCAGTACTTC.

The chain uses TRBV18 and TRBJ2-1; tentative D call: TRBD2 (6 bases). CDR3 length: 19 amino acids. Germline loops: CDR1 KGHSH, CDR2 LQKENI. V gave up 1 base and J gave up 5 bases, with 24 bases separating them. The CDR3 loop reads CASSPLLREYQVVDNEQFF. CDR3 DNA sequence: TGTGCCAGCTCACCACTTCTTCGGGAGTATCAAGTCGTCGACAATGAGCAGTTCTTC.

V gene TRBV7-2 combines with J gene TRBJ2-1; a possible D gene is TRBD2 (5 bases). The V end was cut by 1 base, the J end by 0 bases, with 7 bases between. The CDR3 contains 15 residues. The V gene's germline CDR1 is SGHTA and CDR2 FQGNSA. The CDR3, as DNA: TGTGCCAGCAGCTTAGGCGGGCACTCCTACAATGAGCAGTTCTTC. Its translation: CASSLGGHSYNEQFF.

The chain carries TRBV6-5 and TRBJ2-1; 8 bases are shared with TRBD2. The V segment lost 2 bases and the J segment 6 bases; nucleotides outside the gene matches: 9. The CDR3 is made up of 16 amino acids. The V gene's germline CDR1 is MNHEY and CDR2 SVGAGI. CDR3: CASSYVPGGGGNEQFF. The DNA of the CDR3 is TGTGCCAGCAGTTACGTCCCCGGGGGGGGCGGCAATGAGCAGTTCTTC.

This chain joins TRBV4-1 and TRBJ2-5; 8 bases align to TRBD2. CDR3 length: 15 residues. The germline gives CDR1 MGHRA, CDR2 YSYEKL. The V segment lost 1 base and the J segment 1 base; nucleotides outside the gene matches: 2. The CDR3 DNA is TGCGCCAGCAGCCAAGCGGGGACTAGCCAAGAGACCCAGTACTTC. It yields the protein CASSQAGTSQETQYF.

The chain couples TRBV19 to TRBJ2-4; D perhaps matches TRBD1 (6 bases). This CDR3 comprises 13 residues. In germline, CDR1 is LNHDA, CDR2 SQIVND (reference sequence). Deletions cut 5 bases from V and 4 bases from J, with 9 bases between. This CDR3 is CASSSTGKNIQYF. CDR3 DNA sequence: TGTGCCAGTAGTTCAACAGGGAAAAACATTCAGTACTTC. Complete variable domain (other parts from reference TRBV19 and TRBJ2-4): DGGITQSPKYLFRKEGQNVTLSCEQNLNHDAMYWYRQDPGQGLRLIYYSQIVNDFQKGDIAEGYSVSREKKESFPLTVTSAQKNPTAFYLCASSSTGKNIQYFGAGTRLSVL.

The chain couples TRBV9 to TRBJ2-7, with 9 bases lining up with TRBD1. V trimming: 3 bases; J trimming: 5 bases; junction bases outside the gene matches: 6. Germline lookup yields CDR1 SGDLS and CDR2 YYNGEE. CDR3 length: 14 amino acids. The chain's CDR3 is CASSGNRGLNEQYF. CDR3 nucleotides: TGTGCCAGCAGCGGAAACAGGGGGCTTAACGAGCAGTACTTC.

This chain joins TRBV6-5 and TRBJ2-3, with 7 bases identical to TRBD2. Losses at the gene ends were 5 bases for V and 7 bases for J; bases not matched to a gene: 6. The CDR3 consists of 13 residues. In germline, CDR1 is MNHEY, CDR2 SVGAGI. CDR3 sequence (DNA): TGTGCCAGCAGTCGCAGCGGGGTCAATACGCAGTATTTT. Its protein is CASSRSGVNTQYF.

The chain combines TRBV3-1 (or the pseudogene TRBV3-2) with TRBJ2-5, with 11 bases lining up with TRBD2. The ends lost 6 bases at V and 1 base at J; junction bases unmatched: 10. Germline V gene data show CDR1 as LGHDT and CDR2 as YNNKEL (reference sequence). The CDR3 contains 17 residues. The CDR3 DNA reads as TGTGCCAGCAGTCCTGGCCCCGGACTAGCGGGCCAAGAGACCCAGTACTTC. Its protein product is CASSPGPGLAGQETQYF.